Listed below are T cell receptor beta chains from one sample, sequenced in a study of T cells in Graves' hyperthyroidism and ophthalmopathy. A single record per CDR3 protein comes from TCRdb applying MiXCR to the multiplex PCR reads. The data contain hundreds of thousands of distinct CDR3 sequences, 35% of them singletons. The sequencing input was blood. All receptors come from a woman in her 40s with Graves' hyperthyroidism. Each CDR3 is given with its conserved first and last residue. Each record gives: D gene, V gene, CDR3 protein. A D gene is named only where the DNA matches it firmly.

-	TRBV5-6	CASSLLERTYEQYF
TRBD2	TRBV20-1	CSGTGLADSTDTQYF
TRBD2	TRBV27	CASSHLLAGGYNEQYF
-	TRBV2	CASSARIQETQYF
-	TRBV29-1	CSVGGGSGNTF
-	TRBV7-2	CASSSGSNTGELFF
-	TRBV7-6	CASSLLLGTSSYNEQFF
TRBD1	TRBV24-1	CATSDPGQGGHEQYF
-	TRBV12-3/TRBV12-4	CASTQDFTGTRDVQPQHF
-	TRBV10-3	CAISEPLKPNSPLHF
TRBD1	TRBV14	CASSQPGTGSPGELFF
TRBD2	TRBV19	CASNLAGGRLSGELFF
-	TRBV13	CASSGPISYEQYF
TRBD1	TRBV10-3	CASSYPGQQGEAFF
-	TRBV7-9	CASSFFEREKLFF
-	TRBV6-2/TRBV6-3	CASSYGGPGANVLTF
TRBD1	TRBV11-2	CASSLDRFSGNTIYF
-	TRBV5-8	CASSLTPYQPQHF
-	TRBV9	CASSQDRGFYGYTF
-	TRBV10-3	CASNEGGDQPQHF
TRBD1	TRBV14	CASSQEGRGRPYAGANVLTF
-	TRBV19	CASSIWGREPQETQYF
TRBD1	TRBV4-3	CASSQDGPGGGQPQHF
TRBD1	TRBV20-1	CSARRTGSASGANVLTF
-	TRBV4-3	CASSQDLGNYEQYF
-	TRBV6-2/TRBV6-3	CATSGANYGYTF
-	TRBV2	CASSEGAGSRIEQYF
TRBD2	TRBV20-1	CSAKTSVGTDTQYF
-	TRBV20-1	CSARPPTLDEAFF
-	TRBV25-1	CASSEPKNTGELVF
TRBD1	TRBV10-3	CAISPGTGDSYNEQFF
TRBD1	TRBV11-2	CASSLGTGGEGYTF
TRBD1	TRBV2	CASSPGTGNDEQYF
-	TRBV12-3/TRBV12-4	CASSSYIAKNIQYF
-	TRBV7-2	CASSHSGTPAEAFF
-	TRBV12-3/TRBV12-4	CASSLILGFYEQYF
-	TRBV6-4	CASKLGISGNTIYF
TRBD1	TRBV10-3	CAIRGTGEGYTF
-	TRBV7-8	CASSLAWVGETQYF
TRBD1	TRBV5-1	CASSLGHGTGVF
-	TRBV5-1	CASSWQGPVGDTEVFF
TRBD1	TRBV29-1	CSLGTGQETQYF
-	TRBV7-2	CASGLARQGQETQYF
TRBD1	TRBV15	CATGRPGGRTQYF
TRBD1	TRBV5-4	CASSSPGQQNTEAFF
-	TRBV10-2	CASSDVTAMAQYF
-	TRBV7-9	CASSSPQGGAAFF
TRBD2	TRBV6-2/TRBV6-3	CASRGGLAGAYEQYF
-	TRBV20-1	CSAFRGTEAFF
-	TRBV19	CASSILPGGRNYGYTF
TRBD1	TRBV29-1	CSDRDSYTDTQYF
TRBD1	TRBV11-2	CASSPGQHSSMNTEAFF